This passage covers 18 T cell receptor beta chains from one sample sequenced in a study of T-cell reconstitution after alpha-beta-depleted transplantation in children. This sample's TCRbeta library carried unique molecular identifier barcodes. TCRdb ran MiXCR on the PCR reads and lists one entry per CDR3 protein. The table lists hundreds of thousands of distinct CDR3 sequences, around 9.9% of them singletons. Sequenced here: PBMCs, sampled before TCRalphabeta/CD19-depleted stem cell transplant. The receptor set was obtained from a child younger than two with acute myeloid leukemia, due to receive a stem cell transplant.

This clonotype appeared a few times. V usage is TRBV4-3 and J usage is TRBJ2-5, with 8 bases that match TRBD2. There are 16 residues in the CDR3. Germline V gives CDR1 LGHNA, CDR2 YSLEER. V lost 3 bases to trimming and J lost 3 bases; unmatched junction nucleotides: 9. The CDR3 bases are TGCGCCAGCAGCCAGAGTGGACTAGCCAGGGAAGAGACCCAGTACTTC. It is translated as CASSQSGLAREETQYF.

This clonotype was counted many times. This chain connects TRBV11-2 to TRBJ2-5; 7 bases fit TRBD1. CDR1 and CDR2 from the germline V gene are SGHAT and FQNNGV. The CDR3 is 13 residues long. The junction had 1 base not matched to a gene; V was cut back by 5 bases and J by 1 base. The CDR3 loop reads CASSRDSQETQYF. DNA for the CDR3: TGTGCCAGCAGCCGGGACAGCCAAGAGACCCAGTACTTC.

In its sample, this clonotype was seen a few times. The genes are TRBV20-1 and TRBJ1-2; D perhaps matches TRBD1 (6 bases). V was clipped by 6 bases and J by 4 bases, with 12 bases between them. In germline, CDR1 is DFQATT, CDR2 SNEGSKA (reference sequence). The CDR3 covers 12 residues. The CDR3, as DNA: TGCAGTGCCACAGGGTCGGGCTATGGCTACACCTTC. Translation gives CSATGSGYGYTF.

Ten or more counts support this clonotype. The CDR3 spells CASSLKERTGDTQYF. The CDR3 DNA follows: TGCGCCAGCAGCTTGAAGGAGCGGACGGGAGATACGCAGTATTTT. The genes are TRBV5-1 and TRBJ2-3; tentatively, D is TRBD2 (5 bases). The CDR3 runs 15 residues. The germline CDR1 and CDR2 sequences are SGHRS and YFSETQ. The ends were cut back, 1 base at V and 5 bases at J, with 14 bases in the middle.

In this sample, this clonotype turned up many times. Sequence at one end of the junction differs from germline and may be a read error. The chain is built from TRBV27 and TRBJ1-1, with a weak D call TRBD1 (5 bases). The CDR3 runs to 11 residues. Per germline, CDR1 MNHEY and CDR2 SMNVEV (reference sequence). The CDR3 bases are TGCGCCAGTACCGGGGGAACTGAAGCTTTCTTT. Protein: CASTGGTEAFF.

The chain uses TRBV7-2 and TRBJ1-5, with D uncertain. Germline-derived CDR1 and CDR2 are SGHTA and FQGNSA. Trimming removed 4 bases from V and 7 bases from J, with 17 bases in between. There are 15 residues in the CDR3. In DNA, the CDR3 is TGTGCCAGCAGCTCCCCTTCGGGTCGCGGGCAGCCCCAGCATTTT. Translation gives CASSSPSGRGQPQHF.

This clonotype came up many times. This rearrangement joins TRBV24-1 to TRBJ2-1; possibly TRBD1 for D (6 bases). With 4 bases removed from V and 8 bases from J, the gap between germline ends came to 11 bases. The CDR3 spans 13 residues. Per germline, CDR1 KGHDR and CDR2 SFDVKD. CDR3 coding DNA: TGTGCCACCAGTGAGGCACAGGGTTATGAGCAGTTCTTC. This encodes CATSEAQGYEQFF.

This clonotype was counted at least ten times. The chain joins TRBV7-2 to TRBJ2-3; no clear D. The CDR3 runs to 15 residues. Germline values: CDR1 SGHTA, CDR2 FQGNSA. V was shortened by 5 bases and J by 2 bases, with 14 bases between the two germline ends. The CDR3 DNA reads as TGTGCCAGCAGCCCGGAGACTGCATACACAGATACGCAGTATTTT. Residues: CASSPETAYTDTQYF.

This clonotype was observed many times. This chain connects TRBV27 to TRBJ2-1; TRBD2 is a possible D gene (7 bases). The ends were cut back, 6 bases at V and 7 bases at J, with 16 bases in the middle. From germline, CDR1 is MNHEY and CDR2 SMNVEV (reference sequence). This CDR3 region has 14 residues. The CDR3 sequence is CASRGGGYGNEQFF. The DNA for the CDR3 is TGTGCCAGCAGAGGGGGGGGATACGGTAATGAGCAGTTCTTC.

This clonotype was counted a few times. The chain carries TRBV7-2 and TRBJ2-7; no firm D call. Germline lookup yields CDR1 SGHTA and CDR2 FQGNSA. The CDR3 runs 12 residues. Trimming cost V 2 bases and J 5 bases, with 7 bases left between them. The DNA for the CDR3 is TGTGCCAGCAGCTTAAAACTCCACGAGCAGTACTTC. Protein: CASSLKLHEQYF.

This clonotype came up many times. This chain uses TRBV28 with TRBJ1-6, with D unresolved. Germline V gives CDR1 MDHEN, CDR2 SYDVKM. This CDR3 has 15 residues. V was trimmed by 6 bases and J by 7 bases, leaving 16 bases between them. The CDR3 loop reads CASRTSGLPNSPLHF. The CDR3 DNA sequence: TGTGCCAGCAGGACATCGGGATTACCGAATTCACCCCTCCACTTT.

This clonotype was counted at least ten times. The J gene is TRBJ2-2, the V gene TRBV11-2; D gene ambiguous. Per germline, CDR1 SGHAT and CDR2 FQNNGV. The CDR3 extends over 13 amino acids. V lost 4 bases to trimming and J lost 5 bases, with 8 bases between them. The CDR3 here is CASSSRLTGELFF. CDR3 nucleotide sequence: TGTGCCAGCAGCTCCCGGTTGACCGGGGAGCTGTTTTTT.

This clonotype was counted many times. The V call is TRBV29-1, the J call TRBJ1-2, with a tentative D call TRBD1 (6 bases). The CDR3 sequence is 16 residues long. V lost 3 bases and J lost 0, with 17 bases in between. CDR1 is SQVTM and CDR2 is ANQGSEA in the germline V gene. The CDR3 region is CSVDRGGERANYGYTF. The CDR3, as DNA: TGCAGCGTTGACAGGGGAGGGGAGCGGGCTAACTATGGCTACACCTTC.

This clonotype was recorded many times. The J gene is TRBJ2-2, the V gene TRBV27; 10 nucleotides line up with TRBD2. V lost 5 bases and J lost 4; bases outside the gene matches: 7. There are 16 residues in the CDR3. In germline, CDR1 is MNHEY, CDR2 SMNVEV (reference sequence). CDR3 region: CASSRTSGTFTGELFF. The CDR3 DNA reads TGTGCCAGCAGTCGTACTAGCGGGACCTTCACCGGGGAGCTGTTTTTT.

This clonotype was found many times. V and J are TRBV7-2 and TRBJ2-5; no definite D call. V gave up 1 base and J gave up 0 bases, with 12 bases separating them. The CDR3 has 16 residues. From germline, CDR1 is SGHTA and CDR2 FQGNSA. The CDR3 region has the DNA TGTGCCAGCAGCTTAGGGGCCTATAGGTACCAAGAGACCCAGTACTTC. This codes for CASSLGAYRYQETQYF. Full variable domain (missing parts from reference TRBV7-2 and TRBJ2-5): GAGVSQSPSNKVTEKGKDVELRCDPISGHTALYWYRQSLGQGLEFLIYFQGNSAPDKSGLPSDRFSAERTGGSVSTLTIQRTQQEDSAVYLCASSLGAYRYQETQYFGPGTRLLVL.

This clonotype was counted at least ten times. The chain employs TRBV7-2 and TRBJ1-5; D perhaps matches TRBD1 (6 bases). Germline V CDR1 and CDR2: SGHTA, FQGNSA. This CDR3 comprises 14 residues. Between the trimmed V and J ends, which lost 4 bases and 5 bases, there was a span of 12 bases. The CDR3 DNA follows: TGTGCCAGCAGCTCCAGGGGACGGGATCAGCCCCAGCATTTT. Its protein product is CASSSRGRDQPQHF. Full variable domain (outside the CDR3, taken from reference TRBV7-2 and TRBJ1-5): GAGVSQSPSNKVTEKGKDVELRCDPISGHTALYWYRQSLGQGLEFLIYFQGNSAPDKSGLPSDRFSAERTGGSVSTLTIQRTQQEDSAVYLCASSSRGRDQPQHFGDGTRLSIL.

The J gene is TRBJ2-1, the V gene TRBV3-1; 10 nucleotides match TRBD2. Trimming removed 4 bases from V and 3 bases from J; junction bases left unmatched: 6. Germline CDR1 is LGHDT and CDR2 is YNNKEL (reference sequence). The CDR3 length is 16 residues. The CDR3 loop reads CASSRSAGGYYNEQFF. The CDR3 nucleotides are TGTGCCAGCAGCCGATCAGCGGGAGGGTACTACAATGAGCAGTTCTTC.

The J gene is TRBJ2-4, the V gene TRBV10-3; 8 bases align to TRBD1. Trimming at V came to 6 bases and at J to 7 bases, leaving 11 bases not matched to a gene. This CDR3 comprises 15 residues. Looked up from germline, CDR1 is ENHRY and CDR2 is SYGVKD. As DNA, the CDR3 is TGTGCCATCAGAGCCGGCAACACAGGGGGGAACATTCAGTACTTC. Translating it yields CAIRAGNTGGNIQYF.